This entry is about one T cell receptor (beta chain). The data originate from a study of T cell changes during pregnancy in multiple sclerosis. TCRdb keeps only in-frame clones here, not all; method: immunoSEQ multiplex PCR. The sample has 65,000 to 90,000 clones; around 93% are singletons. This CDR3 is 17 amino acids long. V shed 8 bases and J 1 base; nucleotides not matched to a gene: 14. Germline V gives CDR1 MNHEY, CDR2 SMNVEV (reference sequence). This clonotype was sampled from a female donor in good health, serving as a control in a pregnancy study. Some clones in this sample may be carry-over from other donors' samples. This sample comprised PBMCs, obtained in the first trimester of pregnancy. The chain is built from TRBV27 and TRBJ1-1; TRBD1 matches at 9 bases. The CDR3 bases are TGTGCCAGCTACCCCGGGACAGGGTGGTTAGGGAACACTGAAGCTTTCTTT. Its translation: CASYPGTGWLGNTEAFF.